The clone carrying this T cell receptor (beta chain) is medium-sized by share. Antigen specificity is unknown. Original analysis: For papillary thyroid cancer, a distant-metastasis classifier was constructed from CDR3 differences observed across clinicopathological groups. TCRdb re-called clones via MiXCR from the PCR reads. The V and J calls, along with clone size, are taken from TCRdb and not from the paper's own processing. The sample comprises more than 20,000 clones, around a fifth of which are singletons, and roughly an eighth rests with the top ten. This entry comes from a study of metastatic and nonmetastatic thyroid tumors. Study details: It was across blood and tumor or nodule tissue from malignant and benign thyroid patients that repertoires were compared. General study results and limits: Versus benign nodules, malignant thyroid tumors reportedly had significantly higher TCR beta diversity, in blood and tumor.

V lost 3 bases, J lost 12 bases, and 7 bases stayed unmatched. Germline loops: CDR1 MDHEN, CDR2 SYDVKM. This CDR3 has 12 amino acids. Every patient underwent thyroid surgery untreated. The chain uses TRBV28 and TRBJ2-7; 8 bases are shared with TRBD1. The receptor's source is a female donor with papillary thyroid cancer or a benign thyroid nodule (not recorded which). Some clones in this sample may be carry-over from other donors' samples. Sequencing input: tumor tissue. CDR3 sequence reads: CASSFGRDRLYF. The CDR3 nucleotides are TGTGCCAGCAGTTTTGGCCGGGACAGGCTGTACTTC. Based on the CDR3 plus reference TRBV28 and TRBJ2-7, the full variable domain is DVKVTQSSRYLVKRTGEKVFLECVQDMDHENMFWYRQDPGLGLRLIYFSYDVKMKEKGDIPEGYSVSREKKERFSLILESASTNQTSMYLCASSFGRDRLYFGPGTRLTVT.